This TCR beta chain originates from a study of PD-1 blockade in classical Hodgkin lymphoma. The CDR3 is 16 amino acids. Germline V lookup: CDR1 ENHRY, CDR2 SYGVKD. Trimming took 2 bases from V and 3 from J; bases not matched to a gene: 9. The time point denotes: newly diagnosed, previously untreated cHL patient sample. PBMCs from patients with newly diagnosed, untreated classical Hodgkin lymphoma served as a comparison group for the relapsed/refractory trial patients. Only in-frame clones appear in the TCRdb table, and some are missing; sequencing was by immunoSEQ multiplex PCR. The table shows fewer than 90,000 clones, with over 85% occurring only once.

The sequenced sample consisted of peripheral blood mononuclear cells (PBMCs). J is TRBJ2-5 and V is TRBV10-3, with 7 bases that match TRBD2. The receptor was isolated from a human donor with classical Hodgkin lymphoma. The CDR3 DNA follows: TGTGCCATCAGTGAGGGGGGGTTACTAGCGAAAGAGACCCAGTACTTC. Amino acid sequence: CAISEGGLLAKETQYF.